These 15 T cell receptor beta chains originate from one sample sequenced in a study of OX40 agonist ivuxolimab in advanced cancers. Measured with immunoSEQ multiplex PCR; TCRdb has only the in-frame clones, and not every one. Of approximately 31,000 clones in the sample, roughly 89% were seen once. The sample in question was CD4+ or CD8+ T cells sorted from blood, obtained in a trial of the OX40 agonist ivuxolimab. These receptors all come from an adult with an advanced solid tumor such as melanoma, head and neck, liver or kidney cancer.

This sequence joins TRBV18 and TRBJ1-1, with a tentative D call TRBD1 (6 bases). Trimming took off 4 bases at V and 4 bases at J, with 16 bases between the two ends. Germline assignment: CDR1 KGHSH and CDR2 LQKENI. CDR3 length equals 15 residues. CDR3 residues: CASSQGVGYGTEAFF. The DNA for the CDR3 is TGTGCCAGCTCACAGGGGGTAGGATATGGCACTGAAGCTTTCTTT.

This clone was seen only once. This chain links TRBV6-1 with TRBJ1-1, with D uncertain. Trimming removed 0 bases at V and 3 bases at J, with 8 bases between. Looked up from germline, CDR1 is MNHNS and CDR2 is SASEGT. This CDR3 has 14 amino acids. CDR3 sequence reads: CASSEARWDTEAFF. In nucleotides, the CDR3 is TGTGCCAGCAGTGAAGCAAGGTGGGACACTGAAGCTTTCTTT.

The chain employs TRBV21-1 and TRBJ1-1; the table's D call, TRBD1, was not checked against the DNA. TRBV21-1 represents a pseudogene. CDR3 length: 19 residues. In DNA form, the CDR3 reads TGTGCCAGCAGACTCGGGGGTTCCGGCACAGGGGGTGGTGGCACTGAAGCTTTCTTT. It translates to CASRLGGSGTGGGGTEAFF.

The J gene is TRBJ2-1, the V gene TRBV5-6; D uncertain. V was trimmed by 0 bases and J by 5 bases, leaving 6 bases between them. From germline, CDR1 is SGHDT and CDR2 YYEEEE. The CDR3 covers 13 residues. CDR3 DNA: TGTGCCAGCAGCTTGGTGGCCGACAATGAGCAGTTCTTC. Translating it yields CASSLVADNEQFF. Full variable domain (missing parts from reference TRBV5-6 and TRBJ2-1): DAGVTQSPTHLIKTRGQQVTLRCSPKSGHDTVSWYQQALGQGPQFIFQYYEEEERQRGNFPDRFSGHQFPNYSSELNVNALLLGDSALYLCASSLVADNEQFFGPGTRLTVL.

The chain has TRBV7-9 and TRBJ1-6; D call uncertain. Germline V gives CDR1 SEHNR, CDR2 FQNEAQ (reference sequence). The CDR3 is 15 residues long. V shed 1 base and J shed 8 bases, with 12 bases lying between them. CDR3 nucleotide sequence: TGTGCCAGCAGCTTAGGTGGGCCCAGCGATTCACCCCTCCACTTT. This translates into CASSLGGPSDSPLHF.

The chain links TRBV7-8 to TRBJ2-3; D is possibly TRBD1 (6 bases). Looked up from germline, CDR1 is SGHVS and CDR2 is FQNEAQ. The CDR3 extends over 17 amino acids. The V gene lost 0 bases and the J gene lost 0 bases, with 13 bases spanning the gap. CDR3 in amino acids: CASSLAPRQESTDTQYF. The CDR3, as DNA: TGTGCCAGCAGCTTAGCTCCCCGACAGGAAAGCACAGATACGCAGTATTTT.

This clone was seen a single time. The chain carries TRBV2 and TRBJ2-7, with TRBD2 as a possible D gene (5 bases). Trimming left V 4 bases short and J 3 bases short, with 13 bases between. Germline CDR1 SNHLY, CDR2 FYNNEI. The CDR3 is 14 residues long. CDR3 loop: CASSAQQRVYEQYF. In DNA form, the CDR3 reads TGTGCCAGCAGTGCCCAACAGAGGGTCTACGAGCAGTACTTC.

This clone appeared a few times. The genes are TRBV6-5 and TRBJ2-7; TRBD1 matches 8 bases. CDR3 length equals 13 residues. V gave up 2 bases and J gave up 4 bases; unmatched junction bases: 1. CDR1 is MNHEY, CDR2 SVGAGI, per germline. CDR3 residues: CASSYQGAYEQYF. DNA of the CDR3: TGTGCCAGCAGTTACCAGGGGGCGTACGAGCAGTACTTC.

The chain carries TRBV7-2 and TRBJ2-5; TRBD2 matches at 11 bases. The CDR3 length is 15 residues. Trimming at V came to 5 bases and at J to 7 bases, leaving 9 bases not matched to a gene. Germline-derived CDR1 and CDR2 are SGHTA and FQGNSA. CDR3 nucleotide sequence: TGTGCCAGCAGCACTCAAACTAGCGGGAGTGGGACCCAGTACTTC. Translated, it gives CASSTQTSGSGTQYF.

This chain uses TRBV6-1 with TRBJ1-5, with 12 bases fitting TRBD1. With 4 bases clipped from V and 2 bases from J, the junction kept 9 bases outside the gene matches. The germline V gene encodes CDR1 MNHNS and CDR2 SASEGT. CDR3 size: 18 residues. The CDR3, as DNA: TGTGCCAGCAGTGGACGGGACAGGGGGCTGGTTGGCAATCAGCCCCAGCATTTT. Translated: CASSGRDRGLVGNQPQHF.

The chain links TRBV7-8 to TRBJ2-1, with 10 bases identical to TRBD2. J gave up 0 bases and V 0 bases, and 5 bases lay outside the gene matches. Germline V gene data show CDR1 as SGHVS and CDR2 as FQNEAQ. CDR3 length: 18 amino acids. In DNA form, the CDR3 reads TGTGCCAGCAGCTTAGCGCGGAGCGGGAGGGCCTCCTACAATGAGCAGTTCTTC. This gives the protein CASSLARSGRASYNEQFF.

The table lists this clone with a few counts. The genes are TRBV9 and TRBJ2-1; D may be TRBD1 or TRBD2 (6 bases each). Germline CDR1 is SGDLS and CDR2 is YYNGEE. Trimming took off 2 bases at V and 9 bases at J, with 12 bases between the two ends. CDR3 length equals 13 residues. The CDR3 DNA reads TGTGCCAGCAGCGTCAGGGGTAGCGGTGAGCAGTTCTTC. This gives the protein CASSVRGSGEQFF.

The chain employs TRBV9 and TRBJ2-5, with TRBD1 as a possible D gene (5 bases). Per the germline V gene, CDR1 is SGDLS and CDR2 is YYNGEE. The CDR3 covers 14 residues. V lost 0 bases and J lost 2, with 8 bases in between. The CDR3 sequence is CASSVGGTQETQYF. The CDR3 DNA follows: TGTGCCAGCAGCGTAGGGGGCACTCAAGAGACCCAGTACTTC.

V usage is TRBV5-1 and J usage is TRBJ1-2; weak D call: TRBD1 (5 bases). Trimming removed 4 bases from V and 4 bases from J, with 17 bases in between. This CDR3 has 15 amino acids. Germline loops: CDR1 SGHRS, CDR2 YFSETQ. CDR3 region: CASSPGGDGGYGYTF. The CDR3 nucleotides are TGCGCCAGCAGCCCGGGGGGGGACGGCGGCTATGGCTACACCTTC.

The V and J genes are TRBV5-4 and TRBJ2-1, with 7 nucleotides matching TRBD2. Germline V gene lookup returns CDR1 SGHNT and CDR2 YYREEE (reference sequence). The CDR3 covers 12 residues. Trimming took 3 bases from V and 12 from J; bases not matched to a gene: 6. The CDR3 reads CASSSWEGRQFF. The CDR3 coding sequence is TGTGCCAGCAGCTCTTGGGAGGGCCGGCAGTTCTTC.